The 19 T cell receptor beta chains below all came from one sample that was sequenced in a study of cytomegalovirus exposure and HLA in healthy donors. In the PCR, 60 Vbeta and 13 Jbeta primers were used. Assay used: immunoSEQ multiplex PCR; TCRdb lists only in-frame clones, some missing. The sample lists roughly 140,000 clones; about 79% were seen once. Sequencing was performed on PBMCs. The receptor source for this set is a male donor in good health and CMV-seronegative.

This clone has only a few counts. The chain couples TRBV12-2 to TRBJ1-5; the DNA was not used to check the table's D call, TRBD1. TRBV12-2 is marked as a pseudogene. The CDR3 length is 16 residues. The CDR3 DNA follows: TGTGCAAGTCGCTTAGTTGACAGGGGCTACAACCAGCCCCAGCATTTT. Amino acids: CASRLVDRGYNQPQHF.

In nucleotides, the CDR3 is TGTGCCAGCAGCTTAGAGACAGGGGGTCATAGTGAGCAGTTCTTC. Translating gives CASSLETGGHSEQFF. J is TRBJ2-1 and V is TRBV11-1; 9 bases fit TRBD1. CDR3 length: 15 amino acids. V was clipped by 1 base and J by 9 bases; unmatched bases: 7. Germline CDR1 reads SGHAT; CDR2 reads FQDESV (reference sequence).

The gene calls are TRBV30 and TRBJ2-2; D is possibly TRBD2 (6 bases). Germline CDR1 reads GTSNPN; CDR2 reads SVGIG (reference sequence). Trimming left V 5 bases short and J 5 bases short, with 15 bases between. The CDR3 contains 14 residues. The DNA for the CDR3 is TGTGCCTGGGAAGGGCTAGCGCGGACCGGGGAGCTGTTTTTT. Translation gives CAWEGLARTGELFF.

The genes are TRBV4-3 and TRBJ2-1; D call uncertain. The germline CDR1 and CDR2 sequences are LGHNA and YSLEER. The CDR3 runs 15 residues. V shed 0 bases and J shed 0 bases, with 6 bases lying between them. CDR3 in amino acids: CASSQDRFSYNEQFF. CDR3 nucleotides: TGCGCCAGCAGCCAAGACCGTTTCTCCTACAATGAGCAGTTCTTC.

Here the CDR3 DNA reads TGTGCCAGCAGTGAAGCGCGGGGGGGCGTGAAGGGGAACACTGAAGCTTTCTTT. It specifies CASSEARGGVKGNTEAFF. The V call is TRBV6-1, the J call TRBJ1-1; D perhaps matches TRBD1 (6 bases). The germline V gene encodes CDR1 MNHNS and CDR2 SASEGT. Trimming took off 0 bases at V and 1 base at J, with 18 bases between the two ends. The CDR3 spans 18 residues.

J is TRBJ2-3 and V is TRBV30; 7 nucleotides align to TRBD2. The CDR3 is 17 amino acids. CDR1 and CDR2 from the germline V gene are GTSNPN and SVGIG (reference sequence). The V gene end was trimmed by 2 bases and the J gene end by 0 bases; junction bases not matched to a gene: 11. Here the CDR3 reads CAWSRAGPPSSTDTQYF. CDR3 coding DNA: TGTGCCTGGAGTAGAGCGGGGCCACCCTCTAGCACAGATACGCAGTATTTT.

This clone was observed a few times. For the CDR3, the DNA is TGTGCTAGTGGTTTGGGGGAGAGCTTCTCCTACGAGCAGTACTTC. Translation gives CASGLGESFSYEQYF. This sequence joins TRBV12-5 and TRBJ2-7, with D perhaps matching TRBD2 (5 bases). This CDR3 spans 15 amino acids. The germline V and J ends were trimmed by 1 base and 0 bases, with 10 bases remaining between them. Germline CDR1 LGHNT, CDR2 FRNRAP.

V usage is TRBV5-1 and J usage is TRBJ2-1; the match to TRBD2 covers 8 bases. J was trimmed by 6 bases and V by 0 bases; bases with no gene match: 11. The germline CDR1 and CDR2 sequences are SGHRS and YFSETQ. CDR3 length: 17 residues. Here the CDR3 DNA reads TGCGCCAGCAGCTTGGTGGTGAGCGCGGGAGGAAGCAATGAGCAGTTCTTC. Translation gives CASSLVVSAGGSNEQFF.

The genes are TRBV19 and TRBJ2-7; the match to TRBD2 covers 9 bases. The CDR3 extends over 15 amino acids. CDR1 LNHDA and CDR2 SQIVND come from the germline V gene (reference sequence). J was trimmed by 3 bases and V by 3 bases; bases with no gene match: 6. The CDR3 region is CASSISLAGFYEQYF. CDR3 DNA sequence: TGTGCCAGTAGTATCTCGCTAGCGGGGTTCTACGAGCAGTACTTC.

This clone appeared once. The chain recombines TRBV7-2 with TRBJ1-1, with 11 bases lining up with TRBD1. Germline loops: CDR1 SGHTA, CDR2 FQGNSA. The ends lost 5 bases at V and 2 bases at J; junction bases unmatched: 10. The CDR3 is 17 amino acids. CDR3 protein: CASSTSGTGGFNTEAFF. CDR3 nucleotides: TGTGCCAGCAGCACTTCCGGGACAGGGGGATTTAACACTGAAGCTTTCTTT. The full variable domain, completed using reference TRBV7-2 and TRBJ1-1, is GAGVSQSPSNKVTEKGKDVELRCDPISGHTALYWYRQSLGQGLEFLIYFQGNSAPDKSGLPSDRFSAERTGGSVSTLTIQRTQQEDSAVYLCASSTSGTGGFNTEAFFGQGTRLTVV.

This chain links TRBV11-3 with TRBJ2-7; TRBD1 aligns across 10 bases. CDR1 and CDR2 (germline): SGHNT, YENEEA. J was trimmed by 1 base and V by 5 bases; bases with no gene match: 5. The CDR3 totals 15 residues. The CDR3 nucleotides read TGTGCCAGCAGCGCCCGGGACAGGGGTTCCTACGAGCAGTACTTC. Translating it yields CASSARDRGSYEQYF.

This chain connects TRBV18 to TRBJ1-6; D is uncertain. The CDR3 is 16 amino acids. Trimming removed 3 bases at V and 7 bases at J, with 16 bases between. Germline loops: CDR1 KGHSH, CDR2 LQKENI. The CDR3 DNA is TGTGCCAGCTCACCCGAACAGACTAGTATGAATTCACCCCTCCACTTT. Amino acid sequence: CASSPEQTSMNSPLHF.

This clone showed up just a few times. The chain employs TRBV12-5 and TRBJ2-7; D possibly corresponds to TRBD2 (5 bases). This CDR3 has 15 residues. CDR1 and CDR2 (germline): LGHNT, FRNRAP. V lost 3 bases and J 5 bases, leaving 17 bases between the germline ends. Written as DNA, the CDR3 is TGTGCTAGTGGTTTTGGTTTGGCCTTGCGGGACGAGCAGTACTTC. Translation gives CASGFGLALRDEQYF.

As regards this clone: An end of the junction differs from the germline gene, which may be a read error. The chain has TRBV4-3 and TRBJ2-5; 10 bases map to TRBD2. The CDR3 runs to 16 residues. Germline values: CDR1 LGHNA, CDR2 YSLEER. CDR3 DNA: TGCGTCAGCAGCCAGGATGGGCTAGCGGGAGTGTGGGAGCAGTACTTC. Translating it yields CVSSQDGLAGVWEQYF.

This chain joins TRBV5-5 and TRBJ1-2; tentatively, D is TRBD1 (6 bases). V lost 4 bases, J lost 7 bases, and 17 bases lay in between. Per the germline V gene, CDR1 is SGHKS and CDR2 is YYEKEE (reference sequence). The length of the CDR3 is 14 residues. CDR3 nucleotide sequence: TGTGCCAGCAGCGTGGGACAAGGAATTGGTGGCTACACCTTC. It encodes CASSVGQGIGGYTF.

This chain uses TRBV6-4 with TRBJ2-5; 9 bases line up with TRBD2. The J call is in doubt because the DNA end fits TRBJ2-7 better. The germline CDR1 and CDR2 sequences are MRHNA and SNTAGT. The CDR3 extends over 19 amino acids. The CDR3 DNA reads as TGTGCCAGCAGTGACACGGGTTTATTGCGGGGGGGTGGGTCCTACGAGCAGTACTTC. Its protein product is CASSDTGLLRGGGSYEQYF.

This chain links TRBV5-6 with TRBJ2-1; 8 positions agree with TRBD2. CDR3 size: 16 residues. The germline CDR1 and CDR2 sequences are SGHDT and YYEEEE. J lost 1 base, V lost 0 bases, and 3 bases had no gene match. The CDR3 DNA reads TGTGCCAGCAGCTTGGGGGTAGCGGGGTCCTACAATGAGCAGTTCTTC. Amino acids: CASSLGVAGSYNEQFF.

This clone was detected a few times. The rearrangement links TRBV9 to TRBJ2-7, with D unclear. Germline values: CDR1 SGDLS, CDR2 YYNGEE. The CDR3 covers 14 residues. V lost 0 bases and J 6 bases, leaving 13 bases between the germline ends. The CDR3 region has the DNA TGTGCCAGCAGCGTAGAGCACTTCCCGGGCGAGCAGTACTTC. It is translated as CASSVEHFPGEQYF.

The chain links TRBV30 to TRBJ1-1; D possibly corresponds to TRBD1 (6 bases). The germline CDR1 and CDR2 sequences are GTSNPN and SVGIG (reference sequence). This CDR3 contains 13 residues. Trimming cost V 4 bases and J 1 base, with 10 bases left between them. The CDR3 region has the DNA TGTGCCTGGAACCCGACAGGGAACACTGAAGCTTTCTTT. Amino acid sequence: CAWNPTGNTEAFF.